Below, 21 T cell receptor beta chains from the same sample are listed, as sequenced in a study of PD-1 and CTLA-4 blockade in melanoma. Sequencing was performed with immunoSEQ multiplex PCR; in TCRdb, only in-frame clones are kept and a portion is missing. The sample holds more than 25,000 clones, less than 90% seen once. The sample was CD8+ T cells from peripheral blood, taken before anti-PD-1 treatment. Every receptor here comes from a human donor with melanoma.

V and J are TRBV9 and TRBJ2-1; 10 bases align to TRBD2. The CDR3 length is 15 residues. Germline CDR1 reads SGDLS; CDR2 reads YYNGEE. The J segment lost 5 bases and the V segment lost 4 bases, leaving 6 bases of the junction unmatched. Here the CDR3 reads CASSSSGRENNEQFF. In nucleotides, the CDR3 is TGTGCCAGCAGCTCGAGCGGGAGGGAAAACAATGAGCAGTTCTTC.

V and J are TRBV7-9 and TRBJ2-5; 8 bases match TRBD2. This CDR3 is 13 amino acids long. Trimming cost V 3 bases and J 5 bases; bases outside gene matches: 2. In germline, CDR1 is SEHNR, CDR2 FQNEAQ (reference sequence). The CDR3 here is CASSLTSEETQYF. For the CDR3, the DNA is TGTGCCAGCAGCTTGACTAGCGAGGAGACCCAGTACTTC.

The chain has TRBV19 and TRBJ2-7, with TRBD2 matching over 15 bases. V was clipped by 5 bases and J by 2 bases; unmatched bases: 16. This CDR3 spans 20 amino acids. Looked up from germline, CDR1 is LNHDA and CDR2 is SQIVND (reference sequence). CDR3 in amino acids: CASSCCLGLAGGPLTYEQYF. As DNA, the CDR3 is TGTGCCAGTAGTTGTTGCCTGGGACTAGCGGGAGGTCCGTTAACCTACGAGCAGTACTTC.

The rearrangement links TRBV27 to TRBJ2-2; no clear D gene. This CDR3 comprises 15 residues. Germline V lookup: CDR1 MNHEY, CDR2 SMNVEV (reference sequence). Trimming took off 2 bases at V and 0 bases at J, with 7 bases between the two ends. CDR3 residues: CASSLGPTNTGELFF. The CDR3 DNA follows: TGTGCCAGCAGTTTAGGGCCGACGAACACCGGGGAGCTGTTTTTT.

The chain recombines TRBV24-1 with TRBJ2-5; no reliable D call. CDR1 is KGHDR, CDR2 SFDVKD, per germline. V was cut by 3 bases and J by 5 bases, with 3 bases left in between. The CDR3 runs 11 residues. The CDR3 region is CATSDKETQYF. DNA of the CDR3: TGTGCCACCAGTGATAAGGAGACCCAGTACTTC.

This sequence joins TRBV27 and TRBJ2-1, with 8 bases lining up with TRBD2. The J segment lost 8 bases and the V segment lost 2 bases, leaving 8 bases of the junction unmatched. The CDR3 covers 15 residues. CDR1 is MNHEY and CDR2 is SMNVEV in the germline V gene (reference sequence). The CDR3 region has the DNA TGTGCCAGCAGTTTAACAGCGGGAGCCCTCCATGAGCAGTTCTTC. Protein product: CASSLTAGALHEQFF.

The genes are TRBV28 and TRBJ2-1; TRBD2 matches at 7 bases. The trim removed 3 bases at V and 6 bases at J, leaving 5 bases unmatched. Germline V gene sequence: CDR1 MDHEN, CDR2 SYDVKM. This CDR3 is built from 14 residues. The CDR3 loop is CASSLGRELNEQFF. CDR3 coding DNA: TGTGCCAGCAGTTTGGGGCGGGAGCTCAATGAGCAGTTCTTC. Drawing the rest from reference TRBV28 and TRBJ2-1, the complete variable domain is DVKVTQSSRYLVKRTGEKVFLECVQDMDHENMFWYRQDPGLGLRLIYFSYDVKMKEKGDIPEGYSVSREKKERFSLILESASTNQTSMYLCASSLGRELNEQFFGPGTRLTVL.

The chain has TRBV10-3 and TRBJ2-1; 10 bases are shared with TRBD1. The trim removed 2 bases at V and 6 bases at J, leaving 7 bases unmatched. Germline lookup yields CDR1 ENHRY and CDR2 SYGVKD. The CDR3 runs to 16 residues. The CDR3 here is CAISELTGGAPNEQFF. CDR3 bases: TGTGCCATCAGTGAGCTGACAGGGGGCGCCCCCAATGAGCAGTTCTTC.

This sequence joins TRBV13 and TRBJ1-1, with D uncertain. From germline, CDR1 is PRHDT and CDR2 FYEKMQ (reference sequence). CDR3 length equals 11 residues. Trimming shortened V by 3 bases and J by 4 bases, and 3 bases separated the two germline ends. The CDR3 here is CASSFSTEAFF. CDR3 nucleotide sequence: TGTGCCAGCAGCTTCTCCACTGAAGCTTTCTTT.

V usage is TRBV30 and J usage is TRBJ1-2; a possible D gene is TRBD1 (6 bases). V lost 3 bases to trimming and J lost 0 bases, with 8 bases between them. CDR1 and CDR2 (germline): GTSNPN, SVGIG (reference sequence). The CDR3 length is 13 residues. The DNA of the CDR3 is TGTGCCTGGAGGGACAGATCTAACTATGGCTACACCTTC. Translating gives CAWRDRSNYGYTF.

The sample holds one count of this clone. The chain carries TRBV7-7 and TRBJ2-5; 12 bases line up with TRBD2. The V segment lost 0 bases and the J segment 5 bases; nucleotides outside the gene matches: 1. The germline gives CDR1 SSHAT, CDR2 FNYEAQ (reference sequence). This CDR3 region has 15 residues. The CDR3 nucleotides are TGTGCCAGCAGCTTAGCGGGACTAGCGGGTGAGACCCAGTACTTC. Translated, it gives CASSLAGLAGETQYF. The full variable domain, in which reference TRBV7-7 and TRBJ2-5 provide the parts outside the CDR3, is GAGVSQSPRYKVTKRGQDVTLRCDPISSHATLYWYQQALGQGPEFLTYFNYEAQPDKSGLPSDRFSAERPEGSISTLTIQRTEQRDSAMYRCASSLAGLAGETQYFGPGTRLLVL.

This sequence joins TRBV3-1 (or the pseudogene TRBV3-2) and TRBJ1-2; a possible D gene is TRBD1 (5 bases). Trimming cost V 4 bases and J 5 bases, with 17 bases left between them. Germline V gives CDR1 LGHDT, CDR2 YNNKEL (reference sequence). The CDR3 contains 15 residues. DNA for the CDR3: TGTGCCAGCAGCCCCGGTGGGGGTTCTACTTATGGCTACACCTTC. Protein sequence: CASSPGGGSTYGYTF.

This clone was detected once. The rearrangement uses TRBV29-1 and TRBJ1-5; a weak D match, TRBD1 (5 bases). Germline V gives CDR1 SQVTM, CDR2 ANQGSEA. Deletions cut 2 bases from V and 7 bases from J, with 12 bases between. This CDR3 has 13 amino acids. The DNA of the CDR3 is TGCAGCGTTGAATCAGGGACCGGCCAGCCCCAGCATTTT. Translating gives CSVESGTGQPQHF.

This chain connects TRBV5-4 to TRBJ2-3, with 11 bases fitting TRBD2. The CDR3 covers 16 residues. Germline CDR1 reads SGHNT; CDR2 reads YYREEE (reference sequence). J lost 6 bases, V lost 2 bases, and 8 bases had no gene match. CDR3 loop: CASSFITSGSGDTQYF. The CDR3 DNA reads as TGTGCCAGCAGCTTCATTACTAGCGGGAGTGGGGATACGCAGTATTTT.

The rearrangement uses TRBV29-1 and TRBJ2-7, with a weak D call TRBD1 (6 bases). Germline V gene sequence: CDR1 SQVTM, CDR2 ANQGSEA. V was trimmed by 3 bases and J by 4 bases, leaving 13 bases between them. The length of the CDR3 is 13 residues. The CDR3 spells CSVETGQPYEQYF. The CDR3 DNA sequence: TGCAGCGTTGAGACAGGCCAACCGTACGAGCAGTACTTC.

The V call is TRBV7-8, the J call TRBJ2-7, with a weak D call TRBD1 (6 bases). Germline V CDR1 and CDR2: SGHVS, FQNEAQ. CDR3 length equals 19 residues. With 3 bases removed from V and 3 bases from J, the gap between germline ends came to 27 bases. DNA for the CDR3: TGTGCCAGCAGCTTTTTCAACCCGTCCCGGACAGTCAATGACTACGAGCAGTACTTC. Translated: CASSFFNPSRTVNDYEQYF.

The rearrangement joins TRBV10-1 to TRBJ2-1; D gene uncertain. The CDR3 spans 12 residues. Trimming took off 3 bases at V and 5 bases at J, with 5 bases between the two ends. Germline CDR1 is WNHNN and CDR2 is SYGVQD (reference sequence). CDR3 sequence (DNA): TGCGCCAGCAGTGAAGGGAACAATGAGCAGTTCTTC. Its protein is CASSEGNNEQFF.

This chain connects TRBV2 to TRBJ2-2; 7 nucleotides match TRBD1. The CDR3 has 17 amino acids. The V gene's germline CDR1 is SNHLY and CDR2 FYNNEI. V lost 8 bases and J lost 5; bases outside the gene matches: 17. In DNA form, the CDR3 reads TGTGCCAGCTTTCCGGGCTACAGGGGTAGGACGACCGGGGAGCTGTTTTTT. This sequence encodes CASFPGYRGRTTGELFF.

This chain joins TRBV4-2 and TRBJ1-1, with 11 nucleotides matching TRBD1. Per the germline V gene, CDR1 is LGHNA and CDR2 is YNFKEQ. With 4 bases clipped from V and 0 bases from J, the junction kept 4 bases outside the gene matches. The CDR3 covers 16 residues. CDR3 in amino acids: CASSLGTGGMNTEAFF. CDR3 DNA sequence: TGTGCCAGCAGCCTTGGGACAGGGGGAATGAACACTGAAGCTTTCTTT.

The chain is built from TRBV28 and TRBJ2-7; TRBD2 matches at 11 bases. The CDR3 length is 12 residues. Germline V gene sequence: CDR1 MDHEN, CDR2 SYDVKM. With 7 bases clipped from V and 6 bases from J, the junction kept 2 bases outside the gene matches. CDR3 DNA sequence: TGTGCCAGCACGCTAGCGGGAGGCGAGCAGTACTTC. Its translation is CASTLAGGEQYF.

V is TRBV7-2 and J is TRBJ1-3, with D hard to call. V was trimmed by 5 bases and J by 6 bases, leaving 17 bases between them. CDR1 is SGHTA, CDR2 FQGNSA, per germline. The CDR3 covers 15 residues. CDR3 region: CASSPRALDENTIYF. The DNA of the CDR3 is TGTGCCAGCAGCCCCCGGGCCCTGGATGAAAACACCATATATTTT.